This passage covers 15 T cell receptor beta chains from one sample sequenced in a study of blood T cell repertoires in COVID-19. This table comes from immunoSEQ multiplex PCR, and its TCRdb copy is limited to in-frame clones, with some not included. The sample shows about 170,000 clones, about 86% of them seen only once. Specimen: peripheral blood. These receptors were obtained from a woman older than 75 in a cohort sampled during active or convalescent COVID-19.

The chain is built from TRBV7-6 and TRBJ2-1; 7 bases agree with TRBD2. Germline CDR1 is SGHVS and CDR2 is FNYEAQ. The V and J ends lost 3 bases and 11 bases, in that order; junction bases with no gene match: 7. This CDR3 contains 13 residues. In DNA form, the CDR3 reads TGTGCCAGCAGCTTGGGGTCCGGGGGGAAGCAGTTCTTC. Translating gives CASSLGSGGKQFF.

This clone has more than one count but fewer than ten. J is TRBJ1-6 and V is TRBV4-1, with 7 bases fitting TRBD1. The trim removed 3 bases at V and 5 bases at J, leaving 1 base unmatched. Germline CDR1 and CDR2: MGHRA and YSYEKL. The CDR3 runs 14 residues. CDR3 loop: CASSQGTDNSPLHF. The CDR3 coding sequence is TGCGCCAGCAGCCAGGGGACAGATAATTCACCCCTCCACTTT.

This chain uses TRBV5-4 with TRBJ1-5, with D unclear. The germline V gene encodes CDR1 SGHNT and CDR2 YYREEE (reference sequence). The V gene lost 1 base and the J gene lost 0 bases, with 5 bases spanning the gap. The CDR3 has 14 residues. Written as DNA, the CDR3 is TGTGCCAGCAGCTTGTTCAATAGCAATCAGCCCCAGCATTTT. This sequence encodes CASSLFNSNQPQHF.

There are a few counts of this clone. The chain employs TRBV11-2 and TRBJ2-7, with 8 bases fitting TRBD2. CDR3 size: 14 residues. Germline trimming cut 3 bases from V and 4 bases from J; bases unmatched to any gene: 5. In germline, CDR1 is SGHAT, CDR2 FQNNGV. The chain's CDR3 is CASSLAGGRYEQYF. Here the CDR3 DNA reads TGTGCCAGCAGCTTGGCGGGGGGCCGGTACGAGCAGTACTTC.

The chain recombines TRBV6-5 with TRBJ1-1, with 7 bases matching TRBD1. The CDR3 sequence is 14 residues long. Germline V CDR1 and CDR2: MNHEY, SVGAGI. The ends lost 10 bases at V and 4 bases at J; junction bases unmatched: 12. The CDR3, as DNA: TGTGCCACCCGGAAGGGGGCCCGCGCCACTGAAGCTTTCTTT. This sequence encodes CATRKGARATEAFF.

V is TRBV28 and J is TRBJ1-1; weak D call: TRBD1 (6 bases). Trimming took off 5 bases at V and 1 base at J, with 17 bases between the two ends. CDR1 and CDR2 from the germline V gene are MDHEN and SYDVKM. This CDR3 has 16 residues. This CDR3 is CASSPSRTEGNTEAFF. Here the CDR3 DNA reads TGTGCCAGCAGTCCATCGCGGACAGAGGGGAACACTGAAGCTTTCTTT.

This chain uses TRBV18 with TRBJ2-7, with D uncertain. The germline V gene encodes CDR1 KGHSH and CDR2 LQKENI. The CDR3 runs to 14 residues. V was clipped by 5 bases and J by 1 base, with 12 bases between them. In nucleotides, the CDR3 is TGTGCCAGCTCAACGAGTCAGGTATCCTACGAGCAGTACTTC. Translation: CASSTSQVSYEQYF.

V usage is TRBV2 and J usage is TRBJ1-1; no clear D gene. The CDR3 is 14 amino acids. V gave up 7 bases and J gave up 5 bases, with 17 bases separating them. Germline assignment: CDR1 SNHLY and CDR2 FYNNEI. This chain's CDR3 is CASTRGNRETEAFF. The DNA of the CDR3 is TGTGCCAGCACCCGCGGGAACCGGGAGACTGAAGCTTTCTTT.

As regards this clone: Different DNA sequences within this sample yield the same CDR3. The chain is built from TRBV20-1 and TRBJ1-1; D not resolved. The V end was cut by 3 bases, the J end by 3 bases, with 5 bases between. The CDR3 spans 11 residues. Germline lookup yields CDR1 DFQATT and CDR2 SNEGSKA (reference sequence). DNA for the CDR3: TGCAGTGCTAGGGCTGACACTGAAGCTTTCTTT. This translates into CSARADTEAFF.

The V and J genes are TRBV3-1 (or the pseudogene TRBV3-2) and TRBJ2-1, with D possibly TRBD2 on 6 matching bases. The V and J ends lost 0 bases and 2 bases respectively, with 11 bases between them. This CDR3 has 16 residues. Germline CDR1 and CDR2: LGHDT and YNNKEL (reference sequence). CDR3 loop: CASSQELRLAYNEQFF. In DNA form, the CDR3 reads TGTGCCAGCAGCCAAGAATTGCGACTAGCCTACAATGAGCAGTTCTTC.

This rearrangement joins TRBV19 to TRBJ2-5; 7 positions match TRBD1. Per the germline V gene, CDR1 is LNHDA and CDR2 is SQIVND (reference sequence). Trimming took 1 base from V and 4 from J; bases not matched to a gene: 3. The CDR3 has 14 amino acids. CDR3: CASSIGQGRETQYF. CDR3 coding DNA: TGTGCCAGTAGTATAGGACAGGGACGAGAGACCCAGTACTTC.

This chain links TRBV7-2 with TRBJ2-7, with 7 bases lining up with TRBD2. Losses at the gene ends were 4 bases for V and 6 bases for J; bases not matched to a gene: 6. Germline-derived CDR1 and CDR2 are SGHTA and FQGNSA. The CDR3 covers 13 residues. CDR3 bases: TGTGCCAGCAGCTCGGTGGCTAGCGGCGAGCAGTACTTC. It yields the protein CASSSVASGEQYF.

As for this clone: Other DNA sequences in this specimen translate into the identical CDR3. This chain connects TRBV7-9 to TRBJ1-1; no reliable D call. In germline, CDR1 is SEHNR, CDR2 FQNEAQ (reference sequence). There are 11 residues in the CDR3. Trimming removed 3 bases at V and 4 bases at J, with 3 bases between. CDR3 DNA sequence: TGTGCCAGCAGCTTCGGCACTGAAGCTTTCTTT. Translated: CASSFGTEAFF.

The chain combines TRBV14 with TRBJ1-1, with a possible D match to TRBD1 (5 bases). The germline gives CDR1 SGHDN, CDR2 FVKESK. V was cut by 5 bases and J by 7 bases, with 11 bases left in between. CDR3 size: 12 residues. CDR3 region: CASSWGGGEAFF. The CDR3 nucleotides are TGTGCCAGCAGCTGGGGGGGAGGTGAAGCTTTCTTT.

CDR3 sequence reads: CASSATPAGVQPSYEQYV. The CDR3 DNA sequence: TGTGCCAGCAGTGCCACCCCCGCGGGGGTTCAACCCTCCTACGAGCAGTACGTC. The chain joins TRBV6-1 to TRBJ2-7; 7 nucleotides align to TRBD2. Germline lookup yields CDR1 MNHNS and CDR2 SASEGT. CDR3 length: 18 amino acids. V shed 4 bases, J shed 0 bases, and the junction held 15 bases outside the gene matches.